This paragraph reports one TCR beta chain. The CDR3 is made up of 15 amino acids. Trimming cost V 1 base and J 4 bases, with 11 bases left between them. Germline CDR1 and CDR2: LGHDT and YNNKEL (reference sequence). This specimen belongs to a study of blood T cell repertoires in COVID-19. Across the whole study: Nucleic acid was either cDNA or gDNA, and it came from T cells, B-cell-depleted T cells, or PBMCs.

The method was immunoSEQ multiplex PCR; TCRdb's version includes in-frame clones alone and lacks a portion of them. The sample has under 250,000 clones, 85% seen once. Seattle's cohort entered during active infection and was followed longitudinally. The sequenced material came from peripheral blood. This receptor was identified in a woman between 65 and 79 years old with COVID-19, enrolled during active disease. This chain connects TRBV3-1 (or the pseudogene TRBV3-2) to TRBJ1-5; D is unresolved. The CDR3 DNA follows: TGTGCCAGCAGCCAAGGCGTGAGGGAGAATCAGCCCCAGCATTTT. Encoded protein: CASSQGVRENQPQHF.